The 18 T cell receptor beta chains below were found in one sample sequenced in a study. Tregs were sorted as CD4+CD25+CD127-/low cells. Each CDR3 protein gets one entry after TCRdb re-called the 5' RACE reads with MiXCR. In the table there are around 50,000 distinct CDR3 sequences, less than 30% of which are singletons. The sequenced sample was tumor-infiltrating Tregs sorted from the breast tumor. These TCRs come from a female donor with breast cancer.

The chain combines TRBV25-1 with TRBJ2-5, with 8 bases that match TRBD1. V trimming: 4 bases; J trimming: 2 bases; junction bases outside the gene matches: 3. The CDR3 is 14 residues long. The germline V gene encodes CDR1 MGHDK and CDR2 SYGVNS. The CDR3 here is CASSGGQDQETQYF. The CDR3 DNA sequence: TGTGCCAGCAGTGGGGGACAGGATCAAGAGACCCAGTACTTC.

The CDR3 DNA follows: TGTGCCACCAGTGATTCCCGACAGCTATTAAATGAAAAACTGTTTTTT. Amino acid sequence: CATSDSRQLLNEKLFF. The gene calls are TRBV24-1 and TRBJ1-4; D perhaps matches TRBD1 (5 bases). There are 16 residues in the CDR3. Germline values: CDR1 KGHDR, CDR2 SFDVKD. V was clipped by 2 bases and J by 5 bases, with 14 bases between them.

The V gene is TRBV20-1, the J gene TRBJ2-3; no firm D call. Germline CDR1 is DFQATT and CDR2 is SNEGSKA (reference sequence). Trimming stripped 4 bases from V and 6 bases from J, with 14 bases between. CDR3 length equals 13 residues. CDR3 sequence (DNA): TGCAGTGCTATTTACGGGCCGCAGGATACGCAGTATTTT. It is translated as CSAIYGPQDTQYF.

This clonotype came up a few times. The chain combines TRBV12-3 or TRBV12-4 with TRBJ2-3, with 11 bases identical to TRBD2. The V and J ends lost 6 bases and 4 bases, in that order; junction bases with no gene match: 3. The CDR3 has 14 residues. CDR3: CASRLAGAPDTQYF. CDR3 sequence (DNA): TGTGCCAGCAGACTAGCGGGGGCACCAGATACGCAGTATTTT.

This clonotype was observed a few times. CDR3 DNA: TGTGCCAGCACCACCAACCCCAGGGGATCCCTCGAGCAGTACTTC. Amino acid sequence: CASTTNPRGSLEQYF. V is TRBV28 and J is TRBJ2-7; D may be TRBD1 (6 bases). The CDR3 has 15 amino acids. Germline CDR1 MDHEN, CDR2 SYDVKM. V shed 7 bases and J shed 6 bases, with 22 bases lying between them.

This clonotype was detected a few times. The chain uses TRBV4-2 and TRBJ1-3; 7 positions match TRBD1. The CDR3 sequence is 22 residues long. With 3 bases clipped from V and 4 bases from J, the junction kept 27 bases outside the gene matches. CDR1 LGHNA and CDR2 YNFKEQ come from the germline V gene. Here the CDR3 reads CASSQDGYKTGPVDNRGNTIYF. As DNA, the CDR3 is TGTGCCAGCAGCCAGGACGGATACAAGACAGGGCCCGTCGACAACCGGGGAAACACCATATATTTT.

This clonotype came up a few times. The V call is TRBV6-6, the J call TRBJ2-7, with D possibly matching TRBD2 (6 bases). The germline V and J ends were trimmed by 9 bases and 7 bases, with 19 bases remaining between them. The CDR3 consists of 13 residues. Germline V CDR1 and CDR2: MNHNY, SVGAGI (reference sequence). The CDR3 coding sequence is TGTGCCAGTAGTCGTGGAGGGACTTCTGAGCAGTACTTC. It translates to CASSRGGTSEQYF.

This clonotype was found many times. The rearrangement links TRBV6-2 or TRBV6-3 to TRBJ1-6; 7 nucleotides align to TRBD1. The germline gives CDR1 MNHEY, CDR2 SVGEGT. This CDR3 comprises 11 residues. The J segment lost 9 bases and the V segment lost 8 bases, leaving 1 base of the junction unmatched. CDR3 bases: TGTGCCAGCGCAGGGGGTTCACCCCTCCACTTT. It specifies CASAGGSPLHF.

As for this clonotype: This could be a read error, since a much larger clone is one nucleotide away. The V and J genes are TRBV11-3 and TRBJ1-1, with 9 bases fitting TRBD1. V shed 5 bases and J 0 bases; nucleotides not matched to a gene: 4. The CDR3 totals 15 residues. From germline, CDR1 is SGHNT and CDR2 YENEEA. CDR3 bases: TGTGCCAGCAGCCCAGGACAGGGGATGAACACTGAAGCTTTCTTT. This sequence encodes CASSPGQGMNTEAFF.

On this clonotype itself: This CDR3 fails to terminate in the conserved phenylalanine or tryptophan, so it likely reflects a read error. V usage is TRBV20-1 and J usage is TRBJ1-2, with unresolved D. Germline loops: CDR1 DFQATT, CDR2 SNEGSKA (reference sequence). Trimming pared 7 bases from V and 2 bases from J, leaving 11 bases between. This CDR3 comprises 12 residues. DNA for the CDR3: TGCAGTGTAATGCCGGGGAACTATGGCTACACCCTC. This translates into CSVMPGNYGYTL.

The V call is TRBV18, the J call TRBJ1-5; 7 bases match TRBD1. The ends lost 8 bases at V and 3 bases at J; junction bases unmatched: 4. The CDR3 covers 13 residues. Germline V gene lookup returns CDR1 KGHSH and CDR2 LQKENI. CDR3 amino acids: CASRQGTNQPQHF. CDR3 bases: TGTGCCAGCAGACAGGGTACCAATCAGCCCCAGCATTTT.

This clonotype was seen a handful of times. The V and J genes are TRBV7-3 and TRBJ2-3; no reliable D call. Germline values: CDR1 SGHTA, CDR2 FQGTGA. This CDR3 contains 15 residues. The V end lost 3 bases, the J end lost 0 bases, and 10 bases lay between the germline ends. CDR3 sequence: CASSFDGGSTDTQYF. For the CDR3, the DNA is TGTGCCAGCAGCTTTGATGGTGGGAGCACAGATACGCAGTATTTT.

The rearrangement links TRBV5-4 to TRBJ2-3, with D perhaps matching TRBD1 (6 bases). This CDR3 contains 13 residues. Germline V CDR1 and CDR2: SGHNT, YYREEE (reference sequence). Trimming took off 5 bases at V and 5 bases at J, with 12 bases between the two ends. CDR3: CASSKTGLDTQYF. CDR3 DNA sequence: TGTGCCAGCAGTAAAACAGGGTTAGATACGCAGTATTTT.

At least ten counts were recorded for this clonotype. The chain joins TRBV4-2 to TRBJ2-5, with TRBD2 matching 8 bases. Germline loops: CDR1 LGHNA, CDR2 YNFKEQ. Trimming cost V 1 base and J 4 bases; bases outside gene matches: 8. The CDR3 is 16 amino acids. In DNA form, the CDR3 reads TGTGCCAGCAGCCAAGCTGCCGGGGGGGCCGGAGAGACCCAGTACTTC. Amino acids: CASSQAAGGAGETQYF.

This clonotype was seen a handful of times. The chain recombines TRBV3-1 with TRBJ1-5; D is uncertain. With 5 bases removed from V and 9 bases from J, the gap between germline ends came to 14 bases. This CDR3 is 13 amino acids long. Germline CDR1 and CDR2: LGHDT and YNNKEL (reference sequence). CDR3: CASSGGSEGPQHF. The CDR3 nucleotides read TGTGCCAGCAGCGGTGGTTCGGAGGGGCCCCAGCATTTT.

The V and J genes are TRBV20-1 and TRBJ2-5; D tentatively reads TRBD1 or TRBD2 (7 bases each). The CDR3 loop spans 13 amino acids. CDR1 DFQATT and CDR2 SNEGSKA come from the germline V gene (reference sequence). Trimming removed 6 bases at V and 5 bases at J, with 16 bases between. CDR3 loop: CSAPTGEGETQYF. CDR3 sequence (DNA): TGCAGTGCCCCCACAGGGGAGGGGGAGACCCAGTACTTC.

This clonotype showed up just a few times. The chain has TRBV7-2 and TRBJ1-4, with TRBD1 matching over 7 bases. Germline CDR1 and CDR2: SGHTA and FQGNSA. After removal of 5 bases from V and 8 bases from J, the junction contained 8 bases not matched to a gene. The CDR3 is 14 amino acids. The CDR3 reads CASSEGGYREKLFF. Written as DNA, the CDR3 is TGTGCCAGCAGCGAAGGGGGCTATCGAGAAAAACTGTTTTTT.

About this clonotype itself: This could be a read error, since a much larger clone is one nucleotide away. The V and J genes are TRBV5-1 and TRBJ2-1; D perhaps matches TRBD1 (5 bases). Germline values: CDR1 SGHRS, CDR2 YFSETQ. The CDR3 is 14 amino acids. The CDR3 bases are TGCGCCAGCAGCTTGGAGGACACCTACGATGAGCAGTTCTTC. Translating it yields CASSLEDTYDEQFF.